The next 10 T cell receptor beta chains were all read from a single sample in a study of shared T cell receptors in the human thymus (dated by TCRdb to the early 2020s). Library preparation used the immunoSEQ multiplex PCR assay. This immuneACCESS table, as held by TCRdb, lists in-frame sequences with V and J called but not all clones. Of the missing ones, under half trace to an unresolved V gene in checked studies; the others have no known cause. Counted in this sample were some 660,000 clones; more than 70% of them appeared once. 0.0094% of the sample comes from the top ten. Another study also made use of these data, one on human thymus T cells.

Specimen: thymocytes. These receptors all stem from a boy less than two years old with a congenital heart defect. Donor details come from another sample of the same person, matched by shared clones.

The chain links TRBV6-6 to TRBJ2-1; the D gene is possibly TRBD2 (6 bases). Germline-derived CDR1 and CDR2 are MNHNY and SVGAGI (reference sequence). CDR3 size: 15 residues. Trimming left V 3 bases short and J 8 bases short, with 17 bases between. The CDR3 DNA reads as TGTGCCAGCAGTTATCGAAGCGTGGGAGGCTATGAGCAGTTCTTC. It specifies CASSYRSVGGYEQFF.

V is TRBV18 and J is TRBJ1-1; D is unresolved. The germline V and J ends were trimmed by 1 base and 1 base, with 10 bases remaining between them. CDR3 length equals 15 residues. Germline lookup yields CDR1 KGHSH and CDR2 LQKENI. The CDR3 nucleotides read TGTGCCAGCTCACCACTGGAGGGTGGGAACACTGAAGCTTTCTTT. It translates to CASSPLEGGNTEAFF.

This clone occurred once. The gene calls are TRBV9 and TRBJ2-1, with TRBD2 matching 7 bases. The V segment lost 3 bases and the J segment 9 bases; nucleotides outside the gene matches: 12. The CDR3 covers 15 residues. The germline CDR1 and CDR2 sequences are SGDLS and YYNGEE. Written as DNA, the CDR3 is TGTGCCAGCAGCGCAACCGGGAGGTTTAACGCTGAGCAGTTCTTC. Translating gives CASSATGRFNAEQFF.

This clone was detected a few times. V usage is TRBV30 and J usage is TRBJ2-7; 7 nucleotides line up with TRBD1. The germline CDR1 and CDR2 sequences are GTSNPN and SVGIG (reference sequence). V lost 0 bases to trimming and J lost 6 bases; unmatched junction nucleotides: 8. The CDR3 runs 14 residues. The CDR3 DNA follows: TGTGCCTGGAGTGTACTCGGGACAGTCTCCGAGCAGTACTTC. Residues: CAWSVLGTVSEQYF.

This sequence joins TRBV6-6 and TRBJ1-5, with D perhaps TRBD1 (6 bases). CDR3 length: 16 residues. The germline V gene has CDR1 MNHNY and CDR2 SVGAGI (reference sequence). Between the trimmed V and J ends, which lost 6 bases and 4 bases, there was a span of 19 bases. The CDR3 is CASSPGPGEVNQPQHF. In DNA, the CDR3 is TGTGCCAGCAGCCCCGGCCCAGGGGAAGTGAATCAGCCCCAGCATTTT.

The V call is TRBV11-3, the J call TRBJ1-5; TRBD1 aligns across 7 bases. V lost 0 bases, J lost 7 bases, and 12 bases stayed unmatched. CDR3 size: 17 residues. Germline V gene sequence: CDR1 SGHNT, CDR2 YENEEA. The CDR3 DNA follows: TGTGCCAGCAGCTTAGATATAGCCCGACAGGGTGACCAGCCCCAGCATTTT. This encodes CASSLDIARQGDQPQHF.

This chain joins TRBV4-3 and TRBJ1-1; no clear D gene. CDR1 is LGHNA and CDR2 is YSLEER in the germline V gene. This CDR3 is built from 15 residues. V was cut by 0 bases and J by 3 bases, with 11 bases left in between. Written as DNA, the CDR3 is TGCGCCAGCAGCCAAGATAAGCAGAGGGACACTGAAGCTTTCTTT. This encodes CASSQDKQRDTEAFF.

The chain links TRBV27 to TRBJ2-7; possibly TRBD2 for D (5 bases). The CDR3 contains 16 residues. V lost 5 bases and J lost 7, with 24 bases in between. The germline gives CDR1 MNHEY, CDR2 SMNVEV (reference sequence). The chain's CDR3 is CASSGRFVQSPGEQYF. As DNA, the CDR3 is TGTGCCAGCAGTGGGCGGTTTGTGCAGTCCCCGGGGGAGCAGTACTTC.

The V and J genes are TRBV6-6 and TRBJ2-1, with TRBD1 identical over 7 bases. The CDR3 sequence is 16 residues long. V dropped 0 bases and J dropped 9; count of bases not matched to a gene: 11. In germline, CDR1 is MNHNY, CDR2 SVGAGI (reference sequence). The chain's CDR3 is CASSYSARGLYGEQFF. The CDR3 bases are TGTGCCAGCAGTTACTCGGCGAGGGGGCTGTATGGTGAGCAGTTCTTC.

The chain joins TRBV10-3 to TRBJ1-6; D uncertain. Trimming cost V 0 bases and J 5 bases, with 8 bases left between them. The CDR3 loop spans 15 amino acids. The germline V gene encodes CDR1 ENHRY and CDR2 SYGVKD. For the CDR3, the DNA is TGTGCCATCAGTGAGTCGGGCCTGAATAATTCACCCCTCCACTTT. It translates to CAISESGLNNSPLHF.